Below are 13 T cell receptor beta chains sequenced from a single sample in a study of blood T cell repertoires in COVID-19. The method was immunoSEQ multiplex PCR; TCRdb's version includes in-frame clones alone and lacks a portion of them. The table shows 130,000 to 150,000 clones, with approximately 84% occurring only once. Sequenced sample: peripheral blood. The receptors shown here come from an elderly woman in a cohort sampled during active or convalescent COVID-19.

The chain joins TRBV19 to TRBJ2-5; D remains ambiguous. This CDR3 is built from 14 residues. Deletions cut 3 bases from V and 0 bases from J, with 8 bases between. Germline V gene data show CDR1 as LNHDA and CDR2 as SQIVND (reference sequence). As DNA, the CDR3 is TGTGCCAGTAGTATCACAGAATACCAAGAGACCCAGTACTTC. Translating gives CASSITEYQETQYF.

The chain links TRBV30 to TRBJ2-6; TRBD1 is a possible D gene (6 bases). The germline V and J ends were trimmed by 3 bases and 1 base, with 10 bases remaining between them. The CDR3 consists of 15 residues. CDR1 and CDR2 (germline): GTSNPN, SVGIG (reference sequence). CDR3 in DNA: TGTGCCTGGAGCAGGGGATGGTCTGGGGCCAACGTCCTGACTTTC. The encoded protein is CAWSRGWSGANVLTF.

The CDR3 nucleotides are TGTGCCAGCAGTGAGGGGGACAGGGGGTTCTACGAGCAGTACTTC. Its protein is CASSEGDRGFYEQYF. V is TRBV6-1 and J is TRBJ2-7; 11 bases agree with TRBD1. Germline values: CDR1 MNHNS, CDR2 SASEGT. The ends lost 3 bases at V and 3 bases at J; junction bases unmatched: 4. CDR3 length: 15 amino acids.

The rearrangement uses TRBV5-1 and TRBJ2-5; tentative D call: TRBD1 (5 bases). The CDR3 is made up of 14 amino acids. Germline V gene lookup returns CDR1 SGHRS and CDR2 YFSETQ. Trimming removed 0 bases from V and 2 bases from J, with 8 bases in between. The CDR3 DNA is TGCGCCAGCAGCTTGGGGGCAGGGCAAGAGACCCAGTACTTC. Its translation: CASSLGAGQETQYF. The full variable domain, completed using reference TRBV5-1 and TRBJ2-5, is KAGVTQTPRYLIKTRGQQVTLSCSPISGHRSVSWYQQTPGQGLQFLFEYFSETQRNKGNFPGRFSGRQFSNSRSEMNVSTLELGDSALYLCASSLGAGQETQYFGPGTRLLVL.

This chain uses TRBV30 with TRBJ1-1; D is possibly TRBD1 (6 bases). The germline gives CDR1 GTSNPN, CDR2 SVGIG (reference sequence). The CDR3 loop spans 13 amino acids. V gave up 3 bases and J gave up 0 bases, with 8 bases separating them. CDR3 residues: CAWRSGVNTEAFF. The CDR3 nucleotides read TGTGCCTGGAGGTCAGGGGTGAACACTGAAGCTTTCTTT. Full variable domain (remainder filled in from reference TRBV30 and TRBJ1-1): SQTIHQWPATLVQPVGSPLSLECTVEGTSNPNLYWYRQAAGRGLQLLFYSVGIGQISSEVPQNLSASRPQDRQFILSSKKLLLSDSGFYLCAWRSGVNTEAFFGQGTRLTVV.

The sample holds one count of this clone. In nucleotides, the CDR3 is TGTGCCAGCAGCCCTAGCGGGGGGGCCTACAATGAGCAGTTCTTC. This encodes CASSPSGGAYNEQFF. This rearrangement joins TRBV7-3 to TRBJ2-1, with 12 bases identical to TRBD2. Germline CDR1 and CDR2: SGHTA and FQGTGA. The CDR3 has 15 residues. With V trimmed by 5 bases and J by 2 bases, 1 base remained unmatched.

The J gene is TRBJ2-3, the V gene TRBV2; 11 nucleotides align to TRBD2. Germline V gene sequence: CDR1 SNHLY, CDR2 FYNNEI. V lost 3 bases and J lost 5; bases outside the gene matches: 10. The length of the CDR3 is 17 residues. CDR3 nucleotides: TGTGCCAGCAGTGATATGACTAGCGGGGACGGAATAGATACGCAGTATTTT. As protein: CASSDMTSGDGIDTQYF. The whole variable domain, filled in from reference TRBV2 and TRBJ2-3, reads EPEVTQTPSHQVTQMGQEVILRCVPISNHLYFYWYRQILGQKVEFLVSFYNNEISEKSEIFDDQFSVERPDGSNFTLKIRSTKLEDSAMYFCASSDMTSGDGIDTQYFGPGTRLTVL.

This sequence joins TRBV4-3 and TRBJ1-2; D not resolved. The V end was cut by 0 bases, the J end by 1 base, with 12 bases between. This CDR3 spans 16 amino acids. In germline, CDR1 is LGHNA, CDR2 YSLEER. CDR3 DNA: TGCGCCAGCAGCCAAGATCAAGTCAGATATAACTATGGCTACACCTTC. Residues: CASSQDQVRYNYGYTF.

This clone appeared a few times. The CDR3 sequence is CASMNRGVPRGYTF. In DNA form, the CDR3 reads TGTGCCAGCATGAATCGGGGGGTTCCCAGGGGCTACACCTTC. This sequence joins TRBV6-5 and TRBJ1-2, with D perhaps matching TRBD1 (5 bases). Germline assignment: CDR1 MNHEY and CDR2 SVGAGI. CDR3 length: 14 amino acids. V was pared by 7 bases and J by 8 bases, with 20 bases between.

The CDR3 nucleotides are TGTGCCACCAGCAGAGATCGGAGGGTAAGAGAGACCCAGTACTTC. This codes for CATSRDRRVRETQYF. The rearrangement links TRBV15 to TRBJ2-5, with TRBD2 as a possible D gene (6 bases). CDR1 is LNHNV, CDR2 YYDKDF, per germline (reference sequence). CDR3 length: 15 amino acids. Between the trimmed V and J ends, which lost 0 bases and 4 bases, there was a span of 12 bases.

This clone has a single count. The genes are TRBV5-1 and TRBJ2-2; the D is unclear. Germline CDR1 SGHRS, CDR2 YFSETQ. Trimming shortened V by 0 bases and J by 0 bases, and 6 bases separated the two germline ends. This CDR3 comprises 15 residues. The CDR3 protein is CASSLGNSNTGELFF. The DNA for the CDR3 is TGCGCCAGCAGCTTGGGTAATTCGAACACCGGGGAGCTGTTTTTT.

This chain joins TRBV5-1 and TRBJ1-2; possibly TRBD1 for D (5 bases). V gave up 5 bases and J gave up 1 base, with 9 bases separating them. CDR1 is SGHRS, CDR2 YFSETQ, per germline. CDR3 length: 13 residues. The CDR3 sequence: CASRTDHNYGYTF. The CDR3 nucleotides read TGCGCCAGCAGGACAGATCATAACTATGGCTACACCTTC.

The chain recombines TRBV5-1 with TRBJ2-2, with 7 bases aligning to TRBD1. This CDR3 is built from 16 residues. V lost 4 bases and J lost 4; bases outside the gene matches: 10. The germline V gene encodes CDR1 SGHRS and CDR2 YFSETQ. CDR3 in amino acids: CASSRAATGSTGELFF. The CDR3 nucleotides are TGCGCCAGCAGCCGGGCCGCGACAGGGAGCACCGGGGAGCTGTTTTTT.